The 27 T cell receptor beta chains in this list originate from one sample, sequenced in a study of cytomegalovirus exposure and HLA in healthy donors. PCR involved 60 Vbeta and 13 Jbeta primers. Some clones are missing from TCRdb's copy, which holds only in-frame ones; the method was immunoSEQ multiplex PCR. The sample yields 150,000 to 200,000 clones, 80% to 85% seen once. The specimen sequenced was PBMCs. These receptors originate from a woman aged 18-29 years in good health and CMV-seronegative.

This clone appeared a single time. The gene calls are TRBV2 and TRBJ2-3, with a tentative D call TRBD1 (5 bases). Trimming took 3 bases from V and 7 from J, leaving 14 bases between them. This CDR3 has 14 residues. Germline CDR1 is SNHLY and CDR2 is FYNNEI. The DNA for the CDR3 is TGTGCCAGCAGTGAGTCTCCAGGGCTAAATACGCAGTATTTT. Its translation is CASSESPGLNTQYF.

The CDR3 here is CASSFLVAGLAKNIQYF. CDR3 nucleotide sequence: TGTGCCAGCAGCTTTCTTGTAGCGGGGTTAGCCAAAAACATTCAGTACTTC. The J gene is TRBJ2-4, the V gene TRBV5-6, with 8 bases fitting TRBD2. V lost 2 bases, J lost 0 bases, and 7 bases stayed unmatched. Germline CDR1 reads SGHDT; CDR2 reads YYEEEE. The CDR3 has 17 residues.

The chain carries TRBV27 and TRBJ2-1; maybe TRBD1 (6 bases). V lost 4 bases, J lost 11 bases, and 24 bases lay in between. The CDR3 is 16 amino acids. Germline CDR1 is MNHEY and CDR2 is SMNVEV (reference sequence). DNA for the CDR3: TGTGCCAGCAGTTCCCCTGGAGTAGGGGAAGGGGGTAAGCAGTTCTTC. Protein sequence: CASSSPGVGEGGKQFF.

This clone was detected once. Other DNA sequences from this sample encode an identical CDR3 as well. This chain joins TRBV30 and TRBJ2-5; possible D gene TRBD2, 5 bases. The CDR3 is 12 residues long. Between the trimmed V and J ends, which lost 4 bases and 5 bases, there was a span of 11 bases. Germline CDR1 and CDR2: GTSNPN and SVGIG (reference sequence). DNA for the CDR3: TGTGCCTGGAAAGGAGGAGGTGAGACCCAGTACTTC. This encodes CAWKGGGETQYF.

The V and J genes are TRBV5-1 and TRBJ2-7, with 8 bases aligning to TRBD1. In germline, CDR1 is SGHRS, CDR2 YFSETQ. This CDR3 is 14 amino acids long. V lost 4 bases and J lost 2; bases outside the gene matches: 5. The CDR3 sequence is CASSRTGGTYEQYF. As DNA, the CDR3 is TGCGCCAGCAGCAGAACAGGGGGAACCTACGAGCAGTACTTC.

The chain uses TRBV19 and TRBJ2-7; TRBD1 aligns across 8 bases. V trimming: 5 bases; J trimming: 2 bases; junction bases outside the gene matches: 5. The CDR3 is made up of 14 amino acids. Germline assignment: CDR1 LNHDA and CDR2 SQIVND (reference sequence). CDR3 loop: CASSLTGGAYEQYF. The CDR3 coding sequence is TGTGCCAGTAGTCTAACAGGGGGAGCCTACGAGCAGTACTTC.

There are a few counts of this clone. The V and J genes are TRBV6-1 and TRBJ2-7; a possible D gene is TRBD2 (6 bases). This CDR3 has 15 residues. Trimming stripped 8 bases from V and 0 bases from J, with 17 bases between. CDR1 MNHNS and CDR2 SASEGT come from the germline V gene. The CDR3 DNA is TGTGCCAGCCCAGCGGGCACCAGGAGCTCCTACGAGCAGTACTTC. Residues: CASPAGTRSSYEQYF.

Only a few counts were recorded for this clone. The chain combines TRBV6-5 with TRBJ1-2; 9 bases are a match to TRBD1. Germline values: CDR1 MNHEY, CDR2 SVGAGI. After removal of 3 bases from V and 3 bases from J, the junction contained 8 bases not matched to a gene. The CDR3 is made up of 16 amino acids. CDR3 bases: TGTGCCAGCAGTTATAGTGTTTGGACAGGGGACTATGGCTACACCTTC. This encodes CASSYSVWTGDYGYTF.

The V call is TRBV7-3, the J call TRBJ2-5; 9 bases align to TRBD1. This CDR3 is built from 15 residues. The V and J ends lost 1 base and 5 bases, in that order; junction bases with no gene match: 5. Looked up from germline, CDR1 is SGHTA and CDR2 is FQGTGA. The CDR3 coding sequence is TGTGCCAGCAGCTTAAGGGGACAGGGAAGGGAGACCCAGTACTTC. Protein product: CASSLRGQGRETQYF.

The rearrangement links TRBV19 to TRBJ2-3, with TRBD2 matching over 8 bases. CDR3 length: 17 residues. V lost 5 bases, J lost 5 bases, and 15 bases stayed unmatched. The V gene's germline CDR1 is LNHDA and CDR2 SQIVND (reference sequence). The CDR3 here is CASSAKLAAYDGDTQYF. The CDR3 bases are TGTGCCAGTAGTGCAAAACTAGCGGCCTATGACGGAGATACGCAGTATTTT.

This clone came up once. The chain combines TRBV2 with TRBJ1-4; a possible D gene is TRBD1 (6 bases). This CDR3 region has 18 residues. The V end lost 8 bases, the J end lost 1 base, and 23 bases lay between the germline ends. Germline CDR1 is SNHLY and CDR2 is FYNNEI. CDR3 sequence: CASFDVAAAGETNEKLFF. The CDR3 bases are TGTGCCAGCTTCGATGTGGCTGCGGCAGGGGAAACTAATGAAAAACTGTTTTTT.

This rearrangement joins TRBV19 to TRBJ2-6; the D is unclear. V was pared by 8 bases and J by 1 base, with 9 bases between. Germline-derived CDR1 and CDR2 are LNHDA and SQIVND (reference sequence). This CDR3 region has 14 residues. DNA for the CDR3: TGTGCCAGTTCCCGGGTGTCTGGGGCCAACGTCCTGACTTTC. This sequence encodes CASSRVSGANVLTF.

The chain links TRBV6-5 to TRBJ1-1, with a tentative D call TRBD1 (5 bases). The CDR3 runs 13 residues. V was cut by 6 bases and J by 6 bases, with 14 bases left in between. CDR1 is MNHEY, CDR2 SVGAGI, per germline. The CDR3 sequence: CASSVQESSEAFF. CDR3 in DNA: TGTGCCAGCAGCGTACAGGAATCGTCTGAAGCTTTCTTT.

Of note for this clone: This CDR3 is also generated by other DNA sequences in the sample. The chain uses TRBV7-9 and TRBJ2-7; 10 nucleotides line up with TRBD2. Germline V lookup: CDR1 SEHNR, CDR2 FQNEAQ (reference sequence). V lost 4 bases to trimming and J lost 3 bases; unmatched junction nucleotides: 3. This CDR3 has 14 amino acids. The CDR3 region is CASSSSGGDYEQYF. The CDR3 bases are TGTGCCAGCAGCTCGAGCGGGGGGGACTACGAGCAGTACTTC.

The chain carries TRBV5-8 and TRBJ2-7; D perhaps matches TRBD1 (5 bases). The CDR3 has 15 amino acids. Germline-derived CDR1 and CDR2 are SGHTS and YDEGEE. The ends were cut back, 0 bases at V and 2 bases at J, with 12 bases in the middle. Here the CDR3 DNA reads TGTGCCAGCAGCTTGGAGCCAGGGATAACCTACGAGCAGTACTTC. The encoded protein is CASSLEPGITYEQYF.

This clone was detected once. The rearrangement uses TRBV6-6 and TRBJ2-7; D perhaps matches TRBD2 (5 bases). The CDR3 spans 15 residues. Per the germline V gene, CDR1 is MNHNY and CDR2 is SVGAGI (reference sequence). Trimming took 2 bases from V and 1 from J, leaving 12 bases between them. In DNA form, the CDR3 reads TGTGCCAGCAGTTACGGTCTAGCCTTATCCTACGAGCAGTACTTC. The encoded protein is CASSYGLALSYEQYF.

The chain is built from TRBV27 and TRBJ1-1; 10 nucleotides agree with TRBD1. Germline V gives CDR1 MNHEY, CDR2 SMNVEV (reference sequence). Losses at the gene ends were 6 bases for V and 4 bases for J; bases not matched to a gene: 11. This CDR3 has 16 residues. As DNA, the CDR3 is TGTGCCAGCAGCAAACATGGACAGGGGGGAGGCACTGAAGCTTTCTTT. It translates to CASSKHGQGGGTEAFF.

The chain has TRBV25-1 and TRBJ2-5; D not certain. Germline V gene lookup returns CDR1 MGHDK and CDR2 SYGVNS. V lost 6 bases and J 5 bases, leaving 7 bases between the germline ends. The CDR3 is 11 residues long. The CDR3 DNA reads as TGTGCCAGCAGGGCTAGGGAGACCCAGTACTTC. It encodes CASRARETQYF.

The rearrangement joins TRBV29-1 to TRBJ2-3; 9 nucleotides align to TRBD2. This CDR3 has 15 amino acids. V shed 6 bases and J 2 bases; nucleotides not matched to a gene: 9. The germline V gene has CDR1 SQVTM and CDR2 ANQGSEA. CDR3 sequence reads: CSVATSGAPTDTQYF. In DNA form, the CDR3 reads TGCAGCGTCGCGACTAGCGGTGCACCCACAGATACGCAGTATTTT.

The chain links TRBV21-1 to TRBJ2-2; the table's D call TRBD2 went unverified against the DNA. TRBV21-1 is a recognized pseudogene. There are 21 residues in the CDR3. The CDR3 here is CASSKQGLAGGPLVVTGELFF. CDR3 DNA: TGTGCCAGCAGCAAACAGGGACTAGCGGGAGGCCCACTCGTTGTTACCGGGGAGCTGTTTTTT.

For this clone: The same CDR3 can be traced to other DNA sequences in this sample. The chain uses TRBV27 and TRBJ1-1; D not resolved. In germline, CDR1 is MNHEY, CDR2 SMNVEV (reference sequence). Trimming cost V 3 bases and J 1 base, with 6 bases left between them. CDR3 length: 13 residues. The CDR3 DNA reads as TGTGCCAGCAGTTTCACGGGGAACACTGAAGCTTTCTTT. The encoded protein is CASSFTGNTEAFF.

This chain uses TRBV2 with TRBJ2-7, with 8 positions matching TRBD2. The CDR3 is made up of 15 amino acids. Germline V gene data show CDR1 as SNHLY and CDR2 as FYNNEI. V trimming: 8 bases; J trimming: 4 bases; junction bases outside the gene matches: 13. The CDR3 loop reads CASFHGGGLVYEQYF. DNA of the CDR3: TGTGCCAGCTTCCACGGGGGGGGACTAGTTTACGAGCAGTACTTC.

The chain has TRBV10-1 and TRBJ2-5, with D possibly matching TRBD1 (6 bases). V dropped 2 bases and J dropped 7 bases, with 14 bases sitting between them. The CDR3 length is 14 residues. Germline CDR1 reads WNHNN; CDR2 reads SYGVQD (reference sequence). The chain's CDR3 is CASSEATGFATQYF. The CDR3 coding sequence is TGCGCCAGCAGTGAGGCGACAGGTTTTGCGACCCAGTACTTC.

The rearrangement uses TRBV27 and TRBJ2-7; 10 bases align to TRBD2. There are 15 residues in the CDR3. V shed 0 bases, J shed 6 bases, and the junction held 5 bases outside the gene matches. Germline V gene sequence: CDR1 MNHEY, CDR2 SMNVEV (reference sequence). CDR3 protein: CASSLSPPSGGEQYF. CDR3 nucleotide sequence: TGTGCCAGCAGTTTATCGCCCCCTAGCGGGGGCGAGCAGTACTTC.

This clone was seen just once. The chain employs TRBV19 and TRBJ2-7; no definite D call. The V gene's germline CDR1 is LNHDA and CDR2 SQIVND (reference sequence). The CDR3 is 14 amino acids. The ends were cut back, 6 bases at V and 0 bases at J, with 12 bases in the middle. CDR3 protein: CASRQVASSYEQYF. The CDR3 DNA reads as TGTGCCAGTAGGCAGGTCGCGAGCTCCTACGAGCAGTACTTC.

Here the CDR3 DNA reads TGCGCCAGCACAGAAGGGACTAGCGGGGTTTACGAGCAGTACTTC. This encodes CASTEGTSGVYEQYF. V usage is TRBV10-2 and J usage is TRBJ2-7, with 13 bases identical to TRBD2. The V segment lost 7 bases and the J segment 4 bases; nucleotides outside the gene matches: 7. Germline CDR1 is WSHSY and CDR2 is SAAADI. The CDR3 is 15 amino acids.

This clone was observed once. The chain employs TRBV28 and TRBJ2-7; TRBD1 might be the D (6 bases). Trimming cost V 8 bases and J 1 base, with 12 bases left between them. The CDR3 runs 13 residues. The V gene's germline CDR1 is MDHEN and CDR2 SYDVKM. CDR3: CASAPTGSYEQYF. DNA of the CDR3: TGTGCCAGCGCACCGACAGGATCCTACGAGCAGTACTTC.